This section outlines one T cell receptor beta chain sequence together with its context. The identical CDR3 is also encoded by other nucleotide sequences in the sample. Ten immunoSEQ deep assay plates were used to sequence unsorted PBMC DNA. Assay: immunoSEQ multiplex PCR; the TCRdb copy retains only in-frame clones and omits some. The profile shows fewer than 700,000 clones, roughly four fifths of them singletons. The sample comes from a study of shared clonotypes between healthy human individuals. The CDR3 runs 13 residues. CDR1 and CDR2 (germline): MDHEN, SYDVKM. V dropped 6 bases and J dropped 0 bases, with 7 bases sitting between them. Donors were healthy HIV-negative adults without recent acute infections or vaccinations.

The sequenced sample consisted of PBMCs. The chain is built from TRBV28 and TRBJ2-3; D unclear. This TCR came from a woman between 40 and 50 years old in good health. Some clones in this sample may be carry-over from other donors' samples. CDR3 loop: CASSPPSTDTQYF. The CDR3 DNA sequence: TGTGCCAGCAGCCCGCCCAGCACAGATACGCAGTATTTT.